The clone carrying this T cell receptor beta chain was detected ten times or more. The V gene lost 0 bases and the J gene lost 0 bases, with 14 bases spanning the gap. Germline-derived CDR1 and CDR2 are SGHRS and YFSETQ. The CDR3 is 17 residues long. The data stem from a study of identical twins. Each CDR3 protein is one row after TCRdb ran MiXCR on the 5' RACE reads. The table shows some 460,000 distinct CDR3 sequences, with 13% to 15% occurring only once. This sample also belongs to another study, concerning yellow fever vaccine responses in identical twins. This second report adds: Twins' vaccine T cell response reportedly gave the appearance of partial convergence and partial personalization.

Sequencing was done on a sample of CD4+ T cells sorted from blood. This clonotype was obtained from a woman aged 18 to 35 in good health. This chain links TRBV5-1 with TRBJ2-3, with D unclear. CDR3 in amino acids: CASSLVEAMASTDTQYF. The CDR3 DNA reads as TGCGCCAGCAGCTTGGTTGAGGCCATGGCAAGCACAGATACGCAGTATTTT.